This T cell receptor (beta chain) is from a study of blood T cell repertoires in COVID-19. The method was immunoSEQ multiplex PCR; TCRdb's version includes in-frame clones alone and lacks a portion of them. Seen here are approximately 310,000 clones, 87% observed once, and the top ten hold 6.5% to 9.5%. V shed 6 bases, J shed 3 bases, and the junction held 8 bases outside the gene matches. This CDR3 is 15 amino acids long. The germline CDR1 and CDR2 sequences are SGDLS and YYNGEE. Sequenced sample: peripheral blood. This TCR came from a woman aged 50 to 60 who had recovered from COVID-19. V is TRBV9 and J is TRBJ2-2; TRBD2 aligns across 7 bases. The CDR3 DNA reads as TGTGCCAGCACCATGGGGGGAGGGCACACCGGGGAGCTGTTTTTT. Its translation: CASTMGGGHTGELFF.